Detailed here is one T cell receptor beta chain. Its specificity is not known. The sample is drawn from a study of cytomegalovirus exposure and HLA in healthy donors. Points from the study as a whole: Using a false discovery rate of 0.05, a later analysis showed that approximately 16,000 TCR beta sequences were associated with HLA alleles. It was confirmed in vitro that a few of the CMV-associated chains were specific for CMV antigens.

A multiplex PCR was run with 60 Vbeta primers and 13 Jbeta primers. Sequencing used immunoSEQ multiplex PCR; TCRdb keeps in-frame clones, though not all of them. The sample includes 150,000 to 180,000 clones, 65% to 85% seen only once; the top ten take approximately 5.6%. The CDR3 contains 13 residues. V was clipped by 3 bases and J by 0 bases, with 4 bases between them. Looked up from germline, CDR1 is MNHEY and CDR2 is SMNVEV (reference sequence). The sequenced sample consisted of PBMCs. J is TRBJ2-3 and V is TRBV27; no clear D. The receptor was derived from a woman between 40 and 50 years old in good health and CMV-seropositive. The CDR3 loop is CASSFLSTDTQYF. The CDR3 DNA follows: TGTGCCAGCAGTTTCCTTAGCACAGATACGCAGTATTTT.